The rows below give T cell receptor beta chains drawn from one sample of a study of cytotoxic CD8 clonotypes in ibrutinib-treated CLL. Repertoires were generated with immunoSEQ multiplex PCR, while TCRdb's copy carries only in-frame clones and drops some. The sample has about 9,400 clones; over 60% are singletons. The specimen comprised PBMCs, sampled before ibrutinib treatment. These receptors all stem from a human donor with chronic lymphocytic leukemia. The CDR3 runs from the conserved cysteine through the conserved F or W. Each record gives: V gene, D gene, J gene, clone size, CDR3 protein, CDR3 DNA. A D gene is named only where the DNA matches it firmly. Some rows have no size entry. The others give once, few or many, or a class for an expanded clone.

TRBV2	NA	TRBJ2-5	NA	CASRGGSLETQYF	TGTGCCAGCCGTGGAGGTAGCCTTGAGACCCAGTACTTC
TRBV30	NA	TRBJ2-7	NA	CAWSLAGPGEQYF	TGTGCCTGGAGTCTAGCCGGGCCAGGCGAGCAGTACTTC
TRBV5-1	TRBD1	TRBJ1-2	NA	CASSLVTGADYGYTF	TGCGCCAGCAGCTTGGTCACAGGGGCAGACTATGGCTACACCTTC
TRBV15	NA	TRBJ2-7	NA	CATSRDVDSFYEQYF	TGTGCCACCAGCAGAGATGTGGACAGCTTCTACGAGCAGTACTTC
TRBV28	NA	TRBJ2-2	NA	CASSIPNTGELFF	TGTGCCAGCAGTATCCCGAACACCGGGGAGCTGTTTTTT
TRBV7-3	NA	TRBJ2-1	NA	CASSVRGANEQFF	TGTGCCAGCAGCGTCAGGGGGGCAAATGAGCAGTTCTTC
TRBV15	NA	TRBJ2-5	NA	CATSRDLLVQETQYF	TGTGCCACCAGCAGAGATTTACTGGTTCAAGAGACCCAGTACTTC
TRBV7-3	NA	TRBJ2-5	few	CASSLMPGEGKTQYF	TGTGCCAGCAGCTTAATGCCTGGTGAAGGGAAGACCCAGTACTTC
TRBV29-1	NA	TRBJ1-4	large	CSVVRGIGEKLFF	TGCAGCGTTGTACGAGGGATTGGGGAAAAACTGTTTTTT
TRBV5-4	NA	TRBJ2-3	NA	CASSLWGAPPRDTQYF	TGTGCCAGCAGCTTGTGGGGGGCACCCCCAAGGGATACGCAGTATTTT
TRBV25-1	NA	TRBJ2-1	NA	CASSEGFGSHEQFF	TGTGCCAGCAGTGAAGGGTTTGGTAGTCATGAGCAGTTCTTC